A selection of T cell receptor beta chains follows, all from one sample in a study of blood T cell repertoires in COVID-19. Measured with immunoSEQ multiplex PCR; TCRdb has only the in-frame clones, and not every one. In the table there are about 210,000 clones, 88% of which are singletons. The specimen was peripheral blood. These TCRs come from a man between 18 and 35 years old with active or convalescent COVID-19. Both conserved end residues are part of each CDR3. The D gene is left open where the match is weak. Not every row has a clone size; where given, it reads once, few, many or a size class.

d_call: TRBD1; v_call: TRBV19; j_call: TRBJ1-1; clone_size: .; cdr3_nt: TGTGCCAGTAGTATCCTACAGGGGGCAGGGAACACTGAAGCTTTCTTT; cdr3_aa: CASSILQGAGNTEAFF
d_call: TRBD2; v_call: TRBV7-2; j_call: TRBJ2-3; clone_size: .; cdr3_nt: TGTGCCAGCAGCTTAGCGGCGGGAGCATCAGATACGCAGTATTTT; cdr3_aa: CASSLAAGASDTQYF
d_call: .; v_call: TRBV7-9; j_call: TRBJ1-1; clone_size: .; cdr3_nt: TGTGCCAGCAGCCAAATCTACGACCTCGGGGTCGACACTGAAGCTTTCTTT; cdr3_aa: CASSQIYDLGVDTEAFF
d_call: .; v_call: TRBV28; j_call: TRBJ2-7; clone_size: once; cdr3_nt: TGTGCCAGCAGTCCTACGGCCGGGACACCAACCCACTACGAGCAGTACTTC; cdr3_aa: CASSPTAGTPTHYEQYF
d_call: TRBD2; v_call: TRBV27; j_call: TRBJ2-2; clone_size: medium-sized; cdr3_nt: TGTGCCAGCAGCGTTCTCTGGGGGGAGGGCCCCGGGGAGCTGTTTTTT; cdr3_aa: CASSVLWGEGPGELFF
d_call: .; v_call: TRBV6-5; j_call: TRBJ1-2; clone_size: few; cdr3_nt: TGTGCCAGCAGTTACTGGGCGGGGGGTGGCTACACCTTC; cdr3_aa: CASSYWAGGGYTF
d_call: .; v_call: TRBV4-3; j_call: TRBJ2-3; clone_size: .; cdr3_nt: TGCGCCAGCAGCCAAGATCGGGCAGGGCGGCCAGATACGCAGTATTTT; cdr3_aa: CASSQDRAGRPDTQYF
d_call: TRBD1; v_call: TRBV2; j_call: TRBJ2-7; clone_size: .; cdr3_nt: TGTGCCAGCAGTGGAATGTTGGGACAGTTCTTTCCCCTCGGGTACGAGCAGTACTTC; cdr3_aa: CASSGMLGQFFPLGYEQYF
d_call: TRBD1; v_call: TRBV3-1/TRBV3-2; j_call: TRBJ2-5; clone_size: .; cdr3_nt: TGTGCCAGTGGAAAGGGGGCCCGGGAGACCCAGTACTTC; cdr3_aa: CASGKGARETQYF
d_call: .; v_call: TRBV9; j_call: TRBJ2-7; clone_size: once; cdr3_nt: TGTGCCAGCAGCTCCCTCCAGGCCGAGCAGTACTTC; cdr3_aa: CASSSLQAEQYF
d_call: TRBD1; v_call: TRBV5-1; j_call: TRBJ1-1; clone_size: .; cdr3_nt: TGCGCCAGCAGCTTATCAGGGGGCAATACTGAAGCTTTCTTT; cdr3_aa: CASSLSGGNTEAFF
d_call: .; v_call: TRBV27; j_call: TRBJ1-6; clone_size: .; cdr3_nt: TGTGCCAGCAGTTCCTTCCGGGCCTCAGGACGCAGGGGTTCACCCCTCCACTTT; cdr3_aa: CASSSFRASGRRGSPLHF
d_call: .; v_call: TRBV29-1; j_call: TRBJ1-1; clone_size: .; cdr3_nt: TGCAGCGTTGTCCCGTCAGGCACTGAAGCTTTCTTT; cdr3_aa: CSVVPSGTEAFF
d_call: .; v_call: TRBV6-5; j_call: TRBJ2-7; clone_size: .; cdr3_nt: TGTGCCAGCAGTTATTGGGGGGATAAGAGGTACGAGCAGTACTTC; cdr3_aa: CASSYWGDKRYEQYF
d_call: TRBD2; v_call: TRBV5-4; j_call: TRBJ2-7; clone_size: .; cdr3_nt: TGTGCCAGCAGCTCCGACCCGGGGGGAGTCGTAGACGAGCAGTACTTC; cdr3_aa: CASSSDPGGVVDEQYF
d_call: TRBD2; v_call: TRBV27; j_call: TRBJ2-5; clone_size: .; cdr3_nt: TGTGCCAGCAGCTCCGGGCTAGCGGGAGTCTCTGAGACCCAGTACTTC; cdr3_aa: CASSSGLAGVSETQYF
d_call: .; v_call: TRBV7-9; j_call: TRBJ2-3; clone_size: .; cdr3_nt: TGTGCCAGCAGCTCCCCAGACGGGGATACGCAGTATTTT; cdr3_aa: CASSSPDGDTQYF
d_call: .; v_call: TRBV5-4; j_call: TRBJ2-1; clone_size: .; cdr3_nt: TGTGCCAGCAGCCGCGAGGGAAACAATGAGCAGTTCTTC; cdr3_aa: CASSREGNNEQFF
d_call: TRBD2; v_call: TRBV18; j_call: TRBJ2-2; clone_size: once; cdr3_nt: TGTGCCAGCTCACCAGTAACACTAGCGGGAGGGCCCGCCGGGGAGCTGTTTTTT; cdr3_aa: CASSPVTLAGGPAGELFF
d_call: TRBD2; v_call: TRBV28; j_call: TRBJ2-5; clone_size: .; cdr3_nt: TGTGCCAGCAGTTTGTTAGCGGGAGCCCTCCAAGAGACCCAGTACTTC; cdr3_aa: CASSLLAGALQETQYF
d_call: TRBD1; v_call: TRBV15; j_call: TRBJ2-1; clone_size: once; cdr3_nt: TGTGCCACCAGCAGGCCGGGACAGTACAATGAGCAGTTCTTC; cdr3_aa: CATSRPGQYNEQFF
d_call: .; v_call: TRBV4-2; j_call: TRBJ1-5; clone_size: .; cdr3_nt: TGTGCCAGCAGCCAAGTCTCCGTCCCCGGCGGCGAAAATCAGCCCCAGCATTTT; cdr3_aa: CASSQVSVPGGENQPQHF
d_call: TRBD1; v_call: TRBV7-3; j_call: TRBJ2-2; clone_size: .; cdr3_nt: TGTGCCAGCAGCTTTAACAGGGGAACCGGGGAGCTGTTTTTT; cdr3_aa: CASSFNRGTGELFF
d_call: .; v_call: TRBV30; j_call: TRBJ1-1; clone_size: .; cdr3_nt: TGTGCCTGGTCCTTCGGTTCTGAAGCTTTCTTT; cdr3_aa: CAWSFGSEAFF
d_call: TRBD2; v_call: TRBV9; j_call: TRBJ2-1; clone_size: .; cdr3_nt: TGTGCCAGCAGCCCGCGAGGGGTAGCGGGGTACAATGAGCAGTTCTTC; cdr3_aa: CASSPRGVAGYNEQFF
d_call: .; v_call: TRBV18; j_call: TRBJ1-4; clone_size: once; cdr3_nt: TGTGCCAGCTCTCCGGCCCTTCTAGGAGATGAAAAACTGTTTTTT; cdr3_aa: CASSPALLGDEKLFF
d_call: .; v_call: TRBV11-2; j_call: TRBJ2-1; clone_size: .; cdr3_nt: TGTGCCAGCAGCGGTACTAGTTTCCGACAGGCTCCAGGTGAGCAGTTCTTC; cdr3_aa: CASSGTSFRQAPGEQFF
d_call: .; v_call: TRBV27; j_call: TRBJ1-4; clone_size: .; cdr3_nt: TGTGCCAGCAGTTTCAGGGTAGCTAATGAAAAACTGTTTTTT; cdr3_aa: CASSFRVANEKLFF
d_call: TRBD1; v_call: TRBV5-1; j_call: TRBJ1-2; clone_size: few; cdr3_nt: TGCGCCAGCAGCTCCATACAGGGGATTAGCTATGGCTACACCTTC; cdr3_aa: CASSSIQGISYGYTF
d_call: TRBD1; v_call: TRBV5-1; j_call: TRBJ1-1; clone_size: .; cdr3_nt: TGCGCCAGCAGCTTGGCGACAGGGCCGAACACTGAAGCTTTCTTT; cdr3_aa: CASSLATGPNTEAFF
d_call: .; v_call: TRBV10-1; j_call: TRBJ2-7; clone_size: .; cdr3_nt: TGCGCCAGCAAAAGGGGTTTTAGGGGCGCTGGGTACGAGCAGTACTTC; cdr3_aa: CASKRGFRGAGYEQYF
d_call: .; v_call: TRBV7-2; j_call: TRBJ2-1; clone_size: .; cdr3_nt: TGTGCCAGCAGCTTAGTTCCCAGTAATGTCAATGAGCAGTTCTTC; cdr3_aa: CASSLVPSNVNEQFF
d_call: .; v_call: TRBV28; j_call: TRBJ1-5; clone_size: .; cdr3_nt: TGTGCCAGCAATGGCATTTATCAGCCCCAGCATTTT; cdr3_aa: CASNGIYQPQHF
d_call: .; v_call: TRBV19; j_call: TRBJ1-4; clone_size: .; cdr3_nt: TGTGCCACTTCGGCAGGTTTGCATGAAAAACTGTTTTTT; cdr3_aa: CATSAGLHEKLFF
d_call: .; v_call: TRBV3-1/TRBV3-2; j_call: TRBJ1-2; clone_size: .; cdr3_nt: TGTGCCAGCAGCCGCCAGGAGGGGTATGGCTACACCTTC; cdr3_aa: CASSRQEGYGYTF
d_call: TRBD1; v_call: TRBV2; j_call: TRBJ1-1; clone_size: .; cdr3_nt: TGTGCCAGCAGGTCGGGACAGGGGACTGAAGCTTTCTTT; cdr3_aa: CASRSGQGTEAFF
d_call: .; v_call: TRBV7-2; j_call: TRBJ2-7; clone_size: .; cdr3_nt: TGTGCCAGCAGCTTAGCTGCCCAGGCCTACGAGCAGTACTTC; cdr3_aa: CASSLAAQAYEQYF
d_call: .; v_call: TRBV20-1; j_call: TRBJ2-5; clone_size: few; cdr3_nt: TGCAGTGTTAGAGCAGTGGAGACCCAGTACTTC; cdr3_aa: CSVRAVETQYF
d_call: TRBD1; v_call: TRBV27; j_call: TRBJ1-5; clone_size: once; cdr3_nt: TGTGCCAGCAGTTTTGGGCAGGGGGGCAATCAGCCCCAGCATTTT; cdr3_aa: CASSFGQGGNQPQHF
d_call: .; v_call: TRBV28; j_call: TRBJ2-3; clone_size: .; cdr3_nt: TGTGCCAGCAGTCTCGGAGGAGATACGCAGTATTTT; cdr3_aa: CASSLGGDTQYF
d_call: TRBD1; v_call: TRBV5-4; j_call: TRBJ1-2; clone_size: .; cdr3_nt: TGTGCCAGCAGCGCCGGGACAGACTATGGCTACACCTTC; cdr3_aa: CASSAGTDYGYTF
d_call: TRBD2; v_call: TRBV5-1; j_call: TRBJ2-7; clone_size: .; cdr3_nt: TGCGCCAGCAGCTTCGGACTAGCGGGGCACTACGAGCAGTACTTC; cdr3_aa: CASSFGLAGHYEQYF
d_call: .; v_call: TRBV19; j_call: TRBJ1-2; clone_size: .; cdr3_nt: TGTGCCAGTAGCCTAGGGGTTTCTAACTATGGCTACACCTTC; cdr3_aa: CASSLGVSNYGYTF
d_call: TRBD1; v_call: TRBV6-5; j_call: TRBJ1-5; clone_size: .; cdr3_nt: TGTGCCAGCACCTCAGGGGGGTCCCCCAATCAGCCCCAGCATTTT; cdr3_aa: CASTSGGSPNQPQHF
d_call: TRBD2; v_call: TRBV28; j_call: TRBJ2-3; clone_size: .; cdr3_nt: TGTGCCAGCAGCCTGCCACTAGCGGGGCGTCAAGATACGCAGTATTTT; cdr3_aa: CASSLPLAGRQDTQYF
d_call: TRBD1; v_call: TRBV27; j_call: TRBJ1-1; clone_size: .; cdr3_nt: TGTGCCAGCAGTCACAGGGGCGGTCTAGAAGCTTTCTTT; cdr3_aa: CASSHRGGLEAFF
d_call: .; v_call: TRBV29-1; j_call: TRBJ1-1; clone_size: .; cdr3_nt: TGCAGCGTTGAAGATGGAGGCTTGACTGAAGCTTTCTTT; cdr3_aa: CSVEDGGLTEAFF
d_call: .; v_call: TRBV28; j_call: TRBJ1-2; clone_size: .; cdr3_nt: TGTGCCAGCAGTTTTGACAGTGGTAACTATGGCTACACCTTC; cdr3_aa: CASSFDSGNYGYTF
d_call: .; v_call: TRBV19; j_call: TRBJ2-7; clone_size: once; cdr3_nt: TGTGCCAGTAGTATAGTGTTAGGGGACTCCTACGAGCAGTACTTC; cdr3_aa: CASSIVLGDSYEQYF
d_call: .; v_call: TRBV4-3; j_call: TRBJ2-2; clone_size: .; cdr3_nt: TGCGCCAGCAGCCTCGCACGGGGGTCGGATAAGGCCGGGGAGCTGTTTTTT; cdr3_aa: CASSLARGSDKAGELFF
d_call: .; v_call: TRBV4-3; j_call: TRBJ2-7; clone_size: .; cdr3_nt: TGCGCCAGCAGCCAAGATTCCAGTTCCAGATACTACGAGCAGTACTTC; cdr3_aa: CASSQDSSSRYYEQYF
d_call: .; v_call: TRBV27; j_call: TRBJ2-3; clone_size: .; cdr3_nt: TGTGCCAGCAGTCCTCTCAGCGGTTGGGGCACAGATACGCAGTATTTT; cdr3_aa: CASSPLSGWGTDTQYF
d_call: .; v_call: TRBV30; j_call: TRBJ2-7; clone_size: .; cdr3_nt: TGTGCCTGGAATGACGGAGCCTCCTACGAGCAGTACTTC; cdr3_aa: CAWNDGASYEQYF
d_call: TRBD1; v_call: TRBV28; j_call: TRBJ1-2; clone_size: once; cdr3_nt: TGTGCCAGCAGCCGGACAGGGGGGAACTATGGCTACACCTTC; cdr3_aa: CASSRTGGNYGYTF